The T cell receptor beta chain described here comes from a study of response to subunit inactivated influenza vaccine. Trimming pared 4 bases from V and 1 base from J, leaving 13 bases between. The CDR3 is made up of 15 amino acids. From germline, CDR1 is SNHLY and CDR2 FYNNEI. TCRdb reprocessed the RT-PCR reads via MiXCR and lists one record per CDR3 protein. The sample carries 700,000 to 900,000 distinct CDR3 sequences, approximately 22% recorded once. In the case of this clonotype: Its target is unknown.

Regarding the study as a whole: The authors suggested that few new T cells are recruited per seasonal influenza vaccination.

The source is a man aged 50-60 years who received an inactivated influenza vaccine. The chain couples TRBV2 to TRBJ2-5; D unclear. Sequencing used PBMCs from blood, obtained less than 6 days after vaccination. The chain's CDR3 is CASSGTRSFQETQYF. The DNA of the CDR3 is TGTGCCAGCAGTGGAACGAGGTCCTTCCAAGAGACCCAGTACTTC.